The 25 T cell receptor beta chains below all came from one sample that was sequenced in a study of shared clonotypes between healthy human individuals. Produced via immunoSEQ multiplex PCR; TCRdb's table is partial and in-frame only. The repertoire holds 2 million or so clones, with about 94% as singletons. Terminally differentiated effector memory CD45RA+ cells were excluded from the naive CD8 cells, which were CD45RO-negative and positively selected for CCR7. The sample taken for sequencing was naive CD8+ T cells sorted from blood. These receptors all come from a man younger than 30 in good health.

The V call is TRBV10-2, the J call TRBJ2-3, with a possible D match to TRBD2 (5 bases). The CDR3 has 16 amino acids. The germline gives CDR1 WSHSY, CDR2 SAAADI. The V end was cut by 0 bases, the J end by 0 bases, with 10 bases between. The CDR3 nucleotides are TGCGCCAGCAGTGAGTCTGGAGGTACTAGCACAGATACGCAGTATTTT. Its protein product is CASSESGGTSTDTQYF.

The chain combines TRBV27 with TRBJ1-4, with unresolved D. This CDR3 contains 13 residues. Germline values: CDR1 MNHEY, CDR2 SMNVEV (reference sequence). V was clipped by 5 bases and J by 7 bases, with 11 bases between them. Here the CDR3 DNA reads TGTGCCAGCAGTCGAGAGGGTAGTGAAAAACTGTTTTTT. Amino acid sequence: CASSREGSEKLFF.

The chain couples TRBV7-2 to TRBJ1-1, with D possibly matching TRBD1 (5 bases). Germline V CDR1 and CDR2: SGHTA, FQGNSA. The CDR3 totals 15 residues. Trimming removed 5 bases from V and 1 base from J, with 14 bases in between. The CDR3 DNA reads TGTGCCAGCAGCCCAGGGCCAGGTTCGAACACTGAAGCTTTCTTT. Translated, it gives CASSPGPGSNTEAFF.

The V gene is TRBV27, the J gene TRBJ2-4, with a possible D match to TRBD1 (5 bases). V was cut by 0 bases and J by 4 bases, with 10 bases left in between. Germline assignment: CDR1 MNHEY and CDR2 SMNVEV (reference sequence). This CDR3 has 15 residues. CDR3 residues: CASSLSGRAKNIQYF. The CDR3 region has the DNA TGTGCCAGCAGTTTATCCGGCAGGGCGAAAAACATTCAGTACTTC.

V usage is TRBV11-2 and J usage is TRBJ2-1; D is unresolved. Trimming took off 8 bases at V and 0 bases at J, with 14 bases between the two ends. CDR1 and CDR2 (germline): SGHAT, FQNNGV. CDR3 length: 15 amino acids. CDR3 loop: CASSVLTSSYNEQFF. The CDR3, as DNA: TGTGCCAGCTCGGTACTGACCAGCTCCTACAATGAGCAGTTCTTC.

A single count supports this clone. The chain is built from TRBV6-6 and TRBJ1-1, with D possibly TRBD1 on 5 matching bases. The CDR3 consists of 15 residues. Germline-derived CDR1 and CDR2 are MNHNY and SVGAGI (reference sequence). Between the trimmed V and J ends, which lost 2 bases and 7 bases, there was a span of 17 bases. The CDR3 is CASSYGTGTVHEAFF. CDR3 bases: TGTGCCAGCAGTTACGGGACGGGGACGGTACATGAAGCTTTCTTT.

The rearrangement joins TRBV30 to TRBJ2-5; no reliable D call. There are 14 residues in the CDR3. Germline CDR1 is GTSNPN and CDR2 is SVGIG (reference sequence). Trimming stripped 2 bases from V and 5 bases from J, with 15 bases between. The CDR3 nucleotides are TGTGCCTGGAGTTTTAGTTCCGAGGATGAGACCCAGTACTTC. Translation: CAWSFSSEDETQYF.

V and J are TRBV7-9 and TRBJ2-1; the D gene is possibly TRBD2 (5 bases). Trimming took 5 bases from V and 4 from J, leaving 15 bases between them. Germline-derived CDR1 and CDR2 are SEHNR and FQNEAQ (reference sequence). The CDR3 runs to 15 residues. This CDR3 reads CASSLAGSNYNEQFF. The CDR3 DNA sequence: TGTGCCAGCAGCCTTGCGGGTTCTAATTACAATGAGCAGTTCTTC.

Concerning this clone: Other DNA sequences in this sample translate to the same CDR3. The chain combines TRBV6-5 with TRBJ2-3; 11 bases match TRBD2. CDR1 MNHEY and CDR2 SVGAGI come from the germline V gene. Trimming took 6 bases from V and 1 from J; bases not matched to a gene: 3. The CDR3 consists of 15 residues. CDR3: CASSLLAGGTDTQYF. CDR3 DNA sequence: TGTGCCAGCAGCCTACTAGCGGGGGGCACAGATACGCAGTATTTT.

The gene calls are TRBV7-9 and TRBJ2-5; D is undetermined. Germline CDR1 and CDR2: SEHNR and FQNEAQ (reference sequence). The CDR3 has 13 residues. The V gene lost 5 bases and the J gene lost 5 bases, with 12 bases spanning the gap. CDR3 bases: TGTGCCAGCAGCCTTCACATGTTGGAGACCCAGTACTTC. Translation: CASSLHMLETQYF. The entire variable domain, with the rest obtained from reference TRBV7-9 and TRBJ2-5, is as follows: DTGVSQNPRHKITKRGQNVTFRCDPISEHNRLYWYRQTLGQGPEFLTYFQNEAQLEKSRLLSDRFSAERPKGSFSTLEIQRTEQGDSAMYLCASSLHMLETQYFGPGTRLLVL.

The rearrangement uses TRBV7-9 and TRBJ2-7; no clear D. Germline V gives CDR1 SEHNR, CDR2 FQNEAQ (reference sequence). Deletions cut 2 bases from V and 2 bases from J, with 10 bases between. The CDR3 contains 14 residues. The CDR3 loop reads CASSLPRTPYEQYF. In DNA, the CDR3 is TGTGCCAGCAGCTTACCACGTACTCCCTACGAGCAGTACTTC.

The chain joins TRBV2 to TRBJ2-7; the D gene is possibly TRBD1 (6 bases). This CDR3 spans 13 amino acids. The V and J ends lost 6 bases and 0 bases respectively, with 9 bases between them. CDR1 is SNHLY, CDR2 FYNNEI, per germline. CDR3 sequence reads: CASRWTVSYEQYF. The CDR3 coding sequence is TGTGCCAGCAGATGGACAGTCTCCTACGAGCAGTACTTC.

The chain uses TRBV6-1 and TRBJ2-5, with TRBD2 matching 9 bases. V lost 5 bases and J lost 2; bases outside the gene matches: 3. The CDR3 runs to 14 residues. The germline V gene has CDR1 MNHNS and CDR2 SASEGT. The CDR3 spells CASSYGLAQETQYF. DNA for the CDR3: TGTGCCAGCAGTTATGGACTAGCGCAAGAGACCCAGTACTTC.

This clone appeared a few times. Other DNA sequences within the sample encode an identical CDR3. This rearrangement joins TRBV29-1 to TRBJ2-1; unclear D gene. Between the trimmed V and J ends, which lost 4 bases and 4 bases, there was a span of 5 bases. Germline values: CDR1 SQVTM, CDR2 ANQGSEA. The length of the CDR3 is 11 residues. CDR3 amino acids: CSVVRYNEQFF. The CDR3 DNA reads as TGCAGCGTTGTCAGGTACAATGAGCAGTTCTTC.

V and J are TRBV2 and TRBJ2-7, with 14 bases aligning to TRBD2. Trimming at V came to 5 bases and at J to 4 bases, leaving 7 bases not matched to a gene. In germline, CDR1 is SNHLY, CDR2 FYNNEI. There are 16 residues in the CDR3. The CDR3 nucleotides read TGTGCCAGCAGTACACGCGGGACTAGCGGGAGTTACGAGCAGTACTTC. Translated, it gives CASSTRGTSGSYEQYF.

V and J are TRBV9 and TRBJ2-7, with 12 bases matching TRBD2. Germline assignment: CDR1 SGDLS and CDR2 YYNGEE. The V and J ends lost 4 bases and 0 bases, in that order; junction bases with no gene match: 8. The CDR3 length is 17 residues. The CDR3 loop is CASSPKTSGGSSYEQYF. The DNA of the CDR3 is TGTGCCAGCAGCCCCAAGACTAGCGGGGGCAGCTCCTACGAGCAGTACTTC.

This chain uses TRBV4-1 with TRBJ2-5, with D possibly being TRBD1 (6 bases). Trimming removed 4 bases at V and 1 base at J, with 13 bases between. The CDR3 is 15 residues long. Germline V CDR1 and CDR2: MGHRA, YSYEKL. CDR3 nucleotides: TGCGCCAGCAGCCCCGGGACAACAACCCAAGAGACCCAGTACTTC. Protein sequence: CASSPGTTTQETQYF.

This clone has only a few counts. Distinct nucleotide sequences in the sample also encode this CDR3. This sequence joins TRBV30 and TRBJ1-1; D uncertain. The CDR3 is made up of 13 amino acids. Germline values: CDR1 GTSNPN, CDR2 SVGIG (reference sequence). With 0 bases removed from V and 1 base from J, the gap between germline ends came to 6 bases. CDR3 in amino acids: CAWSVLANTEAFF. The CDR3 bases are TGTGCCTGGAGTGTACTGGCGAACACTGAAGCTTTCTTT.

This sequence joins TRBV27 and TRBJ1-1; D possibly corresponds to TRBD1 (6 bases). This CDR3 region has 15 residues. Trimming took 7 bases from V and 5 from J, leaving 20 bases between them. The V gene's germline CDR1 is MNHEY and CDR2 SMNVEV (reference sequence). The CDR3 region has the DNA TGTGCCAGCACCCCAGGCGGGGGAGGGGGAACTGAAGCTTTCTTT. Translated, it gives CASTPGGGGGTEAFF.

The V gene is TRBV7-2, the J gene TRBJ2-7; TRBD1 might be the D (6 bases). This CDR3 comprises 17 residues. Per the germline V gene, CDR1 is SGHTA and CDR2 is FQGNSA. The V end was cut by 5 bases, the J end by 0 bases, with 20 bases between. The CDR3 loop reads CASSAGLGHLSSYEQYF. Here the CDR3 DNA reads TGTGCCAGCAGCGCGGGTCTGGGACACCTAAGCTCCTACGAGCAGTACTTC.

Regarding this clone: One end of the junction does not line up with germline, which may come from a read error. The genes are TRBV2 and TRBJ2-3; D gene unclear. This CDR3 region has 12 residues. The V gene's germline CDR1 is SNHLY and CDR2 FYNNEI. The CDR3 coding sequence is TGTGCCAGCTGTGAGTACACAGATACGCAGTATTTT. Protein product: CASCEYTDTQYF.

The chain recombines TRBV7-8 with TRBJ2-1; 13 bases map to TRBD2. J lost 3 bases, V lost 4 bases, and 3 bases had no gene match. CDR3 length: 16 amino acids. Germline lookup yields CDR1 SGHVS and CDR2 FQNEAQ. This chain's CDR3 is CASSYGLAGDYNEQFF. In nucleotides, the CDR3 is TGTGCCAGCAGCTACGGACTAGCGGGAGACTACAATGAGCAGTTCTTC.

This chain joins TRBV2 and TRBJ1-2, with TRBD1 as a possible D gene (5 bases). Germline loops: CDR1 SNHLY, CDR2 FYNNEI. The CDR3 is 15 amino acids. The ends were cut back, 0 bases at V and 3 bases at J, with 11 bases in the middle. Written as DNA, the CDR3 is TGTGCCAGCAGTGAAGCCCCAGGGCCTCACTATGGCTACACCTTC. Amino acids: CASSEAPGPHYGYTF.

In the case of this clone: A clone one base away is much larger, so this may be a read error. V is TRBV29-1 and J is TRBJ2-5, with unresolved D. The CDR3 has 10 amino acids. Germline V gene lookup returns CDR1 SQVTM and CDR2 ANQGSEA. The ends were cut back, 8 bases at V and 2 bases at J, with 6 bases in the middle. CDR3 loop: CSTAQETQYF. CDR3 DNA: TGCAGCACGGCACAAGAGACCCAGTACTTC.

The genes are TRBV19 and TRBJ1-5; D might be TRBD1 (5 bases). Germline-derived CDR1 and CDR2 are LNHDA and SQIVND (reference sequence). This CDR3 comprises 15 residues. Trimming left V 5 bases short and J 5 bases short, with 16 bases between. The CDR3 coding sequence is TGTGCCAGTAGTGTTCAGGGATGGGGTTATCAGCCCCAGCATTTT. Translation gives CASSVQGWGYQPQHF.